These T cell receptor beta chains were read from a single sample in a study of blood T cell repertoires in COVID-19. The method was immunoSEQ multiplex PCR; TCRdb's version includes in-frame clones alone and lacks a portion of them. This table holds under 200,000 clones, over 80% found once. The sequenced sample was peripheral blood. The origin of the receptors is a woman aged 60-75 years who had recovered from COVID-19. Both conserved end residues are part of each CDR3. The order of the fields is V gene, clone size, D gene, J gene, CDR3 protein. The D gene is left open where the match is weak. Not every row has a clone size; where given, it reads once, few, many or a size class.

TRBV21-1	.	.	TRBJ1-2	CASSLEGAEWYGYTF
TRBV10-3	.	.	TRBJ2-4	CAISEPRGLAKNIQYF
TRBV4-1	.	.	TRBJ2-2	CASSQVRGGELFF
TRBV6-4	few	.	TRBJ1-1	CASSDSDKNTEAFF
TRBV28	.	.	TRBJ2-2	CASSLPLNTGELFF
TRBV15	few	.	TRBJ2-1	CATSVERANEQFF
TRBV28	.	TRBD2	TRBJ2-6	CASSPNRGGGANVLTF
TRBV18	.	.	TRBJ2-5	CASSPPSVYGGETQYF
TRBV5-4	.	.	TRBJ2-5	CASSPMAAESQETQYF
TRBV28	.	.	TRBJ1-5	CASTSGNQPQHF
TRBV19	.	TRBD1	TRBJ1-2	CASRGQVANYGYTF
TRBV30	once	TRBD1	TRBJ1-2	CAWSRQGYGYTF
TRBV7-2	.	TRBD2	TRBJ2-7	CASSFTSGGAYEQYF
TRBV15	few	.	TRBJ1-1	CATSVPGTEAFF
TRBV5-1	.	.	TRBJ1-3	CASSSTQGNTIYF
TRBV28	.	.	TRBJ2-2	CASSLNTGELFF
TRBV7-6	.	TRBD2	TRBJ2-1	CASSLTEVGAGGPMEQFF
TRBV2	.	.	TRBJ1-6	CASRRGVPNSPLHF
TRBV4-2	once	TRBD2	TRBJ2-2	CASSQELAGGPITGELFF
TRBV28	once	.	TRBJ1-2	CASSKRQSYTF
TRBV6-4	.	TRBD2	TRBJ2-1	CASSADMTSGGAVEQFF
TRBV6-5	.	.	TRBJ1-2	CASRAQPISGYTF
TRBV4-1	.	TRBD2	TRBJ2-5	CASSQGLAGEETQYF
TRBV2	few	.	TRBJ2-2	CASRSSGGVTGELFF
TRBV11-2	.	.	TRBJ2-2	CASSLFGSAGELFF
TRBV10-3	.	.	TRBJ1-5	CAISESQGNQPQHF
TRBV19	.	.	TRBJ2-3	CASSIRGGEDTQYF
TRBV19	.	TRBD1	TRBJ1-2	CASSRDSEYYGYTF
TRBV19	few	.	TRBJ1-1	CASSAETQGTEAFF
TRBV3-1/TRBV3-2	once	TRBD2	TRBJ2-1	CASSQDTQLALSYNEQFF
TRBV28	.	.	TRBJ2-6	CASSLYGQYSGANVLTF
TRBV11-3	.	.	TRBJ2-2	CASSLLLGGELFF
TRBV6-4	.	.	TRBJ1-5	CASSVDSNQPQHF
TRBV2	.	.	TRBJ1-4	CASSESEATNEKLFF
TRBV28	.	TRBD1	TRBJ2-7	CASRTGGNSYEQYF
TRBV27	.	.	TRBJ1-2	CASSQSGANYGYTF
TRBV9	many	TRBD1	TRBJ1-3	CASSRTGAGNTIYF
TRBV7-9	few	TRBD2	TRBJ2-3	CASSSFRGGLRDTQYF
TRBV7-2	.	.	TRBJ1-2	CASSTRAGGNYGYTF
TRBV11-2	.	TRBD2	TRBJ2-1	CASSLQVGGSYNEQFF
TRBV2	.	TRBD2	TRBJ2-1	CASRTQSGGARQFF
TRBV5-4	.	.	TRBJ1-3	CASRVAHRAGNTIYF